Described below is a single TCR beta chain sequence and its context. This record comes from a study of human thymus T cells. Data came from immunoSEQ multiplex PCR; TCRdb stores just in-frame clones and leaves some out. Among 45,000 to 50,000 clones, 85% to 95% were seen once, and the ten largest hold approximately 0.18%. This TCR was sampled from a girl under three years old with a congenital heart defect but otherwise immunologically healthy. Sequencing input: blood.

The CDR3 loop reads CASSIRGETQYF. The CDR3 region has the DNA TGTGCCAGCAGCATCCGGGGGGAGACCCAGTACTTC. This chain joins TRBV16 and TRBJ2-5; TRBD2 is a possible D gene (6 bases). CDR3 length: 12 amino acids. Trimming removed 5 bases from V and 5 bases from J, with 9 bases in between. Germline V CDR1 and CDR2: KGHSY, FQNENV.